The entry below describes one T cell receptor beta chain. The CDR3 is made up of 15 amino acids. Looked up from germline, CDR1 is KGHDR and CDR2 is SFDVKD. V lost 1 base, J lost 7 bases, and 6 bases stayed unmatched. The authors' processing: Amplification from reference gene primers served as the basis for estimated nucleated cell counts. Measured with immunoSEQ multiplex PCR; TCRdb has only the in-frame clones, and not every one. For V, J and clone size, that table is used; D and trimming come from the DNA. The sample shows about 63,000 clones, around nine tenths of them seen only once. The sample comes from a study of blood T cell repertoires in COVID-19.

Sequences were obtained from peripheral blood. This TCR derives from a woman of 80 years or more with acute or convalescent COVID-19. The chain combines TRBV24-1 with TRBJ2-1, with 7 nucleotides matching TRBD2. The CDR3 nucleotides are TGTGCCACCAGTGATTTAGGCGGGAGTTCAAATGAGCAGTTCTTC. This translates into CATSDLGGSSNEQFF.